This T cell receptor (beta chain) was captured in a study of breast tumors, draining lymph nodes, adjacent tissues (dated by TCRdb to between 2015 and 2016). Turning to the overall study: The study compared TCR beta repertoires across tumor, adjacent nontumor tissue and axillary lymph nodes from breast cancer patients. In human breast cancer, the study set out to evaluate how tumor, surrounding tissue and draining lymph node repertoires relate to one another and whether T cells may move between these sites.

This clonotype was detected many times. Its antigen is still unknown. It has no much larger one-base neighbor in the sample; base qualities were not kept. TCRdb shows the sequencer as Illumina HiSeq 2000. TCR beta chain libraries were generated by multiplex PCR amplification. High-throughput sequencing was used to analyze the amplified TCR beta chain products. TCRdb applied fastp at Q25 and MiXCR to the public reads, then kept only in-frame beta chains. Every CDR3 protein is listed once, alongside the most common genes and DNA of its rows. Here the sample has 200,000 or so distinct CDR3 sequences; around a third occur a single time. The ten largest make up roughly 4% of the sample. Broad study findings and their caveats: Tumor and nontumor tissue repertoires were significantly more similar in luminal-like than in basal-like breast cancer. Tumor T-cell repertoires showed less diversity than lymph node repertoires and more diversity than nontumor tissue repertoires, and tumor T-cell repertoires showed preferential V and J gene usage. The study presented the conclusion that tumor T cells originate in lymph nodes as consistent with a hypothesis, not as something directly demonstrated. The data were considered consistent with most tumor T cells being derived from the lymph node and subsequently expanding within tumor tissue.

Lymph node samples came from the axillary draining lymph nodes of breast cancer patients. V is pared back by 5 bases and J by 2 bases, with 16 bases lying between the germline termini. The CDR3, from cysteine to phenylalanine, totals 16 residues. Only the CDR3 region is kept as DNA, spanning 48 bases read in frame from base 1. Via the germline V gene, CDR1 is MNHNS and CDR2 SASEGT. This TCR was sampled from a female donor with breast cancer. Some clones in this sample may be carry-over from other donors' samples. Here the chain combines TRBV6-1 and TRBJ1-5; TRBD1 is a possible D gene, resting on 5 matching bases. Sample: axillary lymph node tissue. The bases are TGTGCCAGCAGTCCGCAGGGAGGCCCTGGCAATCAGCCCCAGCATTTT. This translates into CASSPQGGPGNQPQHF.